The rows below give T cell receptor beta chains drawn from one sample of a study of blood T cell repertoires in COVID-19. This table comes from immunoSEQ multiplex PCR, and its TCRdb copy is limited to in-frame clones, with some not included. Found here are approximately 120,000 clones, about 86% of them singletons; the top ten hold around 18%. Sequencing was done on a sample of peripheral blood. The origin of the receptors is a woman aged 50 to 65 who had recovered from COVID-19. CDR3s include the opening cysteine and the closing phenylalanine or tryptophan. A D gene is named only where the DNA matches it firmly. Clone sizes are given selectively: once, few, many, or a class where the clone is expanded.

>-|TRBV12-3/TRBV12-4|-|TRBJ1-1
TGTGCCATAATGCGGGGGGGACGGACTGAAGCTTTCTTT
CAIMRGGRTEAFF
>few|TRBV6-5|TRBD1|TRBJ1-4
TGTGCCAGCAGTACACGGACAGGGAAGGGAGAAAAACTGTTTTTT
CASSTRTGKGEKLFF
>-|TRBV19|-|TRBJ2-6
TGTGCCAGTAGTGGGGCAGCCTGGGAAACCTCTGGGGCCAACGTCCTGACTTTC
CASSGAAWETSGANVLTF
>-|TRBV6-5|-|TRBJ1-2
TGTGCCAGCAGAAGGGAGAAGAACTATGGCTACACCTTC
CASRREKNYGYTF
>-|TRBV9|TRBD1|TRBJ1-2
TGTGCCAGCAGCGCGGACAGGGGACGTTATGGCTACACCTTC
CASSADRGRYGYTF
>-|TRBV5-5|TRBD2|TRBJ2-7
TGTGCCAGCAGAAAAGGACAGAGCTGGGGGTTCGGGACTAGCGACGAGCAGTACTTC
CASRKGQSWGFGTSDEQYF
>-|TRBV5-4|-|TRBJ1-5
TGTGCCAGCAGCTTGTCAGGGAGCAATCAGCCCCAGCATTTT
CASSLSGSNQPQHF
>-|TRBV19|TRBD1|TRBJ1-3
TGTGCCAGTAGGGACGGAGGGACAGGTCAGGACACCATATATTTT
CASRDGGTGQDTIYF
>once|TRBV19|TRBD1|TRBJ1-5
TGTGCCATTGGGACAGTTAATCAGCCCCAGCATTTT
CAIGTVNQPQHF
>-|TRBV19|-|TRBJ2-2
TGTGCCAGTTCCTCTGGCAGGGGTAACACCGGGGAGCTGTTTTTT
CASSSGRGNTGELFF
>-|TRBV3-1/TRBV3-2|TRBD2|TRBJ2-5
TGTGCCAGCAGCCCCTTGGGCGGGGGGCCCCGGGAGACCCAGTACTTC
CASSPLGGGPRETQYF
>-|TRBV7-2|TRBD1|TRBJ1-2
TGTGCCAGCAGCAACGACAGGGGTTATGGCTACACCTTC
CASSNDRGYGYTF
>-|TRBV18|TRBD1|TRBJ2-7
TGTGCCAGCTCACCTCGTGGACAGGGGGGTCTTATGGAGCAGTACTTC
CASSPRGQGGLMEQYF
>-|TRBV3-1/TRBV3-2|TRBD2|TRBJ2-2
TGTGCCAGCAGCCAGTGGGCCGGGGGGGGCACCGGGGAGCTGTTTTTT
CASSQWAGGGTGELFF
>once|TRBV5-1|TRBD1|TRBJ1-4
TGCGCCAGCACTCCGGTGGGACAGGGGACCCAAAATGAAAAACTGTTTTTT
CASTPVGQGTQNEKLFF
>-|TRBV4-1|TRBD1|TRBJ1-2
TGCGCCAGCAGCCAAACTCCAGGGGGCGCATTTGGCTACACCTTC
CASSQTPGGAFGYTF
>-|TRBV5-4|TRBD2|TRBJ2-3
TGTGCCAGCAGTTCGCTGGCGGGAGAAAAGGATACGCAGTATTTT
CASSSLAGEKDTQYF
>-|TRBV6-1|TRBD1|TRBJ2-7
TGTGCCAGCAGTGAGGTCCTACAGGGGGCCTACGAGCAGTACTTC
CASSEVLQGAYEQYF
>-|TRBV6-5|TRBD1|TRBJ1-2
TGTGCCAGCAGTCCCGGGACAGGGTCCTATGGCTACACCTTC
CASSPGTGSYGYTF
>once|TRBV7-7|-|TRBJ2-5
TGTGCCAGCAGCTTAGCGCGAATGGGAGGAGGTCAAGAGACCCAGTACTTC
CASSLARMGGGQETQYF
>-|TRBV25-1|-|TRBJ1-1
TGTGCCAGCAGTGAATATGGCGGCTCCAAAAAAAGGAACACTGAAGCTTTCTTT
CASSEYGGSKKRNTEAFF
>-|TRBV6-1|-|TRBJ2-7
TGTGCCAGCAGTGACCCGGGACTCCAACTTGAAAAAAGTCACAAATACGAGCAGTACTTC
CASSDPGLQLEKSHKYEQYF
>-|TRBV5-1|-|TRBJ1-4
TGCGCCAGCAGCTTGGAAGGGGGTGCAACTAATGAAAAACTGTTTTTT
CASSLEGGATNEKLFF
>-|TRBV11-2|-|TRBJ1-5
TGTGCCAGCAGCTTAAGACTCCGGCAGCCCCAGCATTTT
CASSLRLRQPQHF
>-|TRBV5-4|-|TRBJ2-7
TGTGCCAGCAGCTTCACCGGGACTGGCGGTTACGAGCAGTACTTC
CASSFTGTGGYEQYF
>-|TRBV18|-|TRBJ2-1
TGTGCCAGCTCACCCCCTCAGGTGGGGGCTTACAATGAGCAGTTCTTC
CASSPPQVGAYNEQFF
>-|TRBV7-6|TRBD1|TRBJ1-4
TGTGCCAGCAGCCGACAGGGGTCTCTGGGAAAACTGTTTTTT
CASSRQGSLGKLFF
>-|TRBV28|-|TRBJ1-4
TGTGCCAGCACCTCGGCTAATGAAAAACTGTTTTTT
CASTSANEKLFF
>-|TRBV19|TRBD1|TRBJ1-1
TGTGCCAGTAGTAAACCGGGACAGGGAAGAAACGCTTTCTTT
CASSKPGQGRNAFF
>-|TRBV7-2|-|TRBJ2-2
TGTGCCAGCAGCTCCTGGGGTTGGGGGCGCGGCACCGGGGAGCTGTTTTTT
CASSSWGWGRGTGELFF
>-|TRBV10-2|-|TRBJ2-7
TGCGCCAGCTCGACAGGCCCGTCCTACGAGCAGTACTTC
CASSTGPSYEQYF
>-|TRBV6-5|-|TRBJ1-2
TGTGCCAGCAGTCGGGAAACAGGGCTGCGAGGCTACACCTTC
CASSRETGLRGYTF
>once|TRBV30|TRBD1|TRBJ2-7
TGTGCCTGGAGTGGGGGACAGGGCGGGGAGCAGTACTTC
CAWSGGQGGEQYF